This entry lists 23 T cell receptor beta chains sequenced from one sample in a study of tumor and adjacent non-tumor tissue in lung cancer. No cell sorting was done before RNA was extracted from the tissue. Distant lung tissue was collected more than 3 cm away from the tumor edge. A modified ARM-PCR protocol with three rounds of nested PCR amplified TCRbeta. MiXCR, applied by TCRdb to the multiplex PCR reads, yields one record per CDR3 protein. The sample lists over 80,000 distinct CDR3 sequences, under 80% seen once, with 20% to 25% in the top ten. Material for sequencing was distant non-tumor lung tissue. The receptor source for this set is a woman aged 45-65 years with non-small cell lung cancer.

This clonotype was detected only once. The junction and the germline gene differ at one end; a read error may be behind it. The J gene is TRBJ1-2, the V gene TRBV12-3 or TRBV12-4, with D possibly TRBD1 on 5 matching bases. This CDR3 contains 13 residues. The CDR3 DNA reads TGTGCTAGCAGTCCCGGGACGGGCCATGGCTACACCTTC. Amino acid sequence: CASSPGTGHGYTF.

This rearrangement joins TRBV20-1 to TRBJ2-5, with D perhaps matching TRBD2 (5 bases). This CDR3 comprises 15 residues. Deletions cut 2 bases from V and 2 bases from J, with 15 bases between. CDR1 is DFQATT and CDR2 is SNEGSKA in the germline V gene (reference sequence). DNA of the CDR3: TGCAGTGCTAGATCATCCCGAGGCGGGCAAGAGACCCAGTACTTC. Its translation: CSARSSRGGQETQYF.

Comment on this clonotype: A much larger clone lies one base from this, so it may be a read error. This chain joins TRBV27 and TRBJ1-1; D uncertain. Germline values: CDR1 MNHEY, CDR2 SMNVEV (reference sequence). The length of the CDR3 is 14 residues. DNA of the CDR3: TGTGCCAGCAGTTTAGGTCAGCTGAACCCTGAAGCTTTCTTT. Its translation: CASSLGQLNPEAFF.

In regard to this clonotype: One junction end does not reproduce the germline sequence, and a read error may be involved. The V gene is TRBV10-2, the J gene TRBJ2-7; TRBD2 matches at 7 bases. The CDR3 is 14 residues long. The germline gives CDR1 WSHSY, CDR2 SAAADI. CDR3 sequence reads: CSSSGSQGGYEQYF. The CDR3 DNA sequence: TGCTCCAGCAGTGGGTCTCAGGGAGGGTACGAGCAGTACTTC.

V is TRBV29-1 and J is TRBJ1-1; D is unresolved. Germline CDR1 and CDR2: SQVTM and ANQGSEA. The CDR3 loop spans 13 amino acids. In nucleotides, the CDR3 is TGCGGCATCGAGGGTACGGGGTACACTGAAGCTTTCTTT. Translating it yields CGIEGTGYTEAFF.

This clonotype was detected ten times or more. This chain joins TRBV10-2 and TRBJ1-1, with D unresolved. Trimming removed 2 bases from V and 0 bases from J, with 7 bases in between. In germline, CDR1 is WSHSY, CDR2 SAAADI. The CDR3 extends over 14 amino acids. This CDR3 is CASSEARMNTEAFF. Written as DNA, the CDR3 is TGCGCCAGCAGTGAGGCACGGATGAACACTGAAGCTTTCTTT.

A word on this clonotype: In this CDR3 the conserved last residue, phenylalanine or tryptophan, is missing, so a read error is likely. The DNA is omitted, as the CDR3 cannot be located on it reliably, and the CDR3 follows TCRdb's listing. This chain connects TRBV10-3 to TRBJ1-1; TRBD1, the table's D call, was not compared with the DNA. In germline, CDR1 is ENHRY, CDR2 SYGVKD. 14 amino acids form the CDR3, both terminal residues included. The CDR3 sequence: CAISGNGGDTEVFL.

This clonotype was observed a few times. A much more abundant neighbour one base away suggests this may be a read error. The V call is TRBV10-2, the J call TRBJ2-2, with 10 bases identical to TRBD2. The CDR3 is made up of 16 amino acids. Germline V gene sequence: CDR1 WSHSY, CDR2 SAAADI. The CDR3 spells CASSSGLADYTGELVF. The CDR3 DNA sequence: TGCGCCAGCAGTTCTGGACTAGCGGATTACACCGGGGAGCTGGTTTTT.

This clonotype was seen a single time. One junction end does not reproduce the germline sequence, and a read error may be involved. The V call is TRBV6-1, the J call TRBJ1-1; D uncertain. CDR1 is MNHNS, CDR2 SASEGT, per germline. CDR3 size: 14 residues. DNA of the CDR3: TGTGTCAGCAGTGAAGCTATCGGGAACACTGAAGCCTTCTTT. Translation gives CVSSEAIGNTEAFF.

Worth noting for this clonotype: Germline and junction disagree at one end, which may indicate a read error. The J gene is TRBJ1-2, the V gene TRBV20-1, with D perhaps matching TRBD1 (6 bases). Germline assignment: CDR1 DFQATT and CDR2 SNEGSKA (reference sequence). The CDR3 is made up of 14 amino acids. The CDR3 DNA reads TGCAGGGCTAACAAAAACAGGGAAGTGGAAGGTTACACCTTC. It yields the protein CRANKNREVEGYTF.

As for this clonotype: Since a much larger clone is just one base distant, this may be a read error. V usage is TRBV7-8 and J usage is TRBJ2-1; 10 bases align to TRBD2. The germline gives CDR1 SGHVS, CDR2 FQNEAQ. The CDR3 runs to 16 residues. In nucleotides, the CDR3 is TGTGCCAGCAGCCTCAGCGGGAGGGCGTTTTACAATGATCAGTTCTTC. Amino acid sequence: CASSLSGRAFYNDQFF. Filled out from reference TRBV7-8 and TRBJ2-1, the complete variable domain reads GAGVSQSPRYKVAKRGQDVALRCDPISGHVSLFWYQQALGQGPEFLTYFQNEAQLDKSGLPSDRFFAERPEGSVSTLKIQRTQQEDSAVYLCASSLSGRAFYNDQFFGPGTRLTVL.

The rearrangement links TRBV6-2 or TRBV6-3 to TRBJ2-2, with 9 bases identical to TRBD2. From germline, CDR1 is MNHEY and CDR2 SVGEGT. The CDR3 runs 17 residues. The CDR3 sequence: CISSSRTSVRRTGELFF. The CDR3 DNA is TGTATCAGCAGTTCCCGGACTAGCGTGAGAAGGACCGGGGAGCTGTTTTTT.

In regard to this clonotype: This clone may be a read error of a much larger clone one base away. CDR3 protein: CASSSLWQEIQYF. DNA for the CDR3: TGTGCCAGCAGTTCGCTATGGCAAGAGATCCAGTACTTC. The chain combines TRBV2 with TRBJ2-5; D remains ambiguous. Germline V gene sequence: CDR1 SNHLY, CDR2 FYNNEI. The CDR3 is 13 amino acids.

In its sample, this clonotype was seen a few times. A read error may produce the germline difference seen at one junction end. The chain links TRBV6-6 to TRBJ2-5; a possible D gene is TRBD2 (5 bases). The CDR3 is 15 residues long. The V gene's germline CDR1 is MNHNY and CDR2 SVGAGI (reference sequence). The CDR3 loop reads CASSPPDPAGETQCF. The CDR3 DNA is TGTGCCAGCAGTCCCCCGGACCCTGCTGGGGAGACCCAGTGTTTC.

This clonotype has a single count. The junction and the germline gene differ at one end; a read error may be behind it. The rearrangement uses TRBV11-2 and TRBJ1-5; D remains ambiguous. Germline CDR1 reads SGHAT; CDR2 reads FQNNGV. The CDR3 extends over 15 amino acids. CDR3 sequence: CASSLEDRDSQPQLF. The DNA of the CDR3 is TGTGCCAGCAGCTTAGAAGATAGAGATTCCCAGCCCCAGCTTTTT. Based on the CDR3 plus reference TRBV11-2 and TRBJ1-5, the full variable domain is EAGVAQSPRYKIIEKRQSVAFWCNPISGHATLYWYQQILGQGPKLLIQFQNNGVVDDSQLPKDRFSAERLKGVDSTLKIQPAKLEDSAVYLCASSLEDRDSQPQLFGDGTRLSIL.

This clonotype was observed many times. The rearrangement links TRBV5-8 to TRBJ1-1; D not certain. From germline, CDR1 is SGHTS and CDR2 YDEGEE. The CDR3 is 11 amino acids. Trimming cost V 4 bases and J 9 bases, with 10 bases left between them. Here the CDR3 DNA reads TGTGCCAGCAGCCTTGGGAGGCAAGCTTTCTTT. Its protein is CASSLGRQAFF. Full variable domain (outside the CDR3, taken from reference TRBV5-8 and TRBJ1-1): EAGVTQSPTHLIKTRGQQATLRCSPISGHTSVYWYQQALGLGLQFLLWYDEGEERNRGNFPPRFSGRQFPNYSSELNVNALELEDSALYLCASSLGRQAFFGQGTRLTVV.

Regarding this clonotype: At one end, the junction sequence differs from germline, possibly due to a read error. The V call is TRBV9, the J call TRBJ2-7, with 7 bases aligning to TRBD2. This CDR3 has 14 residues. Germline CDR1 reads SGDLS; CDR2 reads YYNGEE. CDR3 loop: CASSVASGSYKQYF. The CDR3, as DNA: TGTGCCAGCAGCGTGGCTAGCGGTTCCTACAAGCAGTACTTC.

The sample holds many counts of this clonotype. For the CDR3, the DNA is TGCGCCAGCAGACACCAGGGACAGCGCACAGATACGCAGTATTTT. Protein product: CASRHQGQRTDTQYF. This chain connects TRBV5-1 to TRBJ2-3; TRBD1 aligns across 7 bases. Unmatched junction bases numbered 7, after V lost 5 bases and J lost 1 base. The CDR3 runs 15 residues. CDR1 is SGHRS, CDR2 YFSETQ, per germline.

Note on this clonotype: A junction end diverges from the germline sequence, so it may reflect a read error. This chain connects TRBV6-5 to TRBJ2-3; the D is unclear. This CDR3 region has 11 residues. Germline V gives CDR1 MNHEY, CDR2 SVGAGI. The CDR3 spells CTSSYYDTQYF. The CDR3 nucleotides read TGTACCAGCAGTTACTATGATACGCAGTACTTT.

This clonotype was observed a handful of times. The junction shows a germline mismatch at one end, possibly a read error. The V and J genes are TRBV11-2 and TRBJ2-1; maybe TRBD1 (7 bases). The CDR3 spans 16 residues. CDR1 is SGHAT, CDR2 FQNNGV, per germline. The CDR3 nucleotides are TGTGCCAACAGCCCAGGGGGGCTAGCAGGAGTAGGTGAGCAGTTCTTC. This codes for CANSPGGLAGVGEQFF.

This clonotype has ten or more counts. CDR3 sequence reads: CAISESAARAYEQYF. The DNA for the CDR3 is TGTGCCATCAGTGAGTCGGCAGCTCGGGCCTACGAGCAGTACTTC. The V call is TRBV10-3, the J call TRBJ2-7; D gene uncertain. The germline gives CDR1 ENHRY, CDR2 SYGVKD. This CDR3 region has 15 residues. Trimming stripped 0 bases from V and 2 bases from J, with 11 bases between.

This rearrangement joins TRBV6-5 to TRBJ2-3; 11 bases are a match to TRBD2. Trimming at V came to 5 bases and at J to 10 bases, leaving 11 bases not matched to a gene. This CDR3 is 15 amino acids long. Germline V lookup: CDR1 MNHEY, CDR2 SVGAGI. CDR3 in amino acids: CASSTGLAVTDSQYF. CDR3 sequence (DNA): TGTGCCAGCAGTACGGGACTAGCGGTCACGGATTCGCAGTATTTT.

The chain combines TRBV29-1 with TRBJ2-5; TRBD2 matches 8 bases. Germline CDR1 is SQVTM and CDR2 is ANQGSEA. This CDR3 region has 12 residues. Here the CDR3 reads CIVGGGQQTQYF. Written as DNA, the CDR3 is TGCATCGTCGGGGGGGGACAACAGACCCAGTACTTC.